This T cell receptor (beta chain) was profiled in a study of blood T cell repertoires in COVID-19 (TCRdb year 2020). For context, the study as a whole: The collaborator samples originated in the United States, Italy and Spain and spanned the acute and convalescent phases of COVID-19. The repertoires were released in a freely available public database intended as a resource for research on the immune response to SARS-CoV-2. Deeply sampled blood TCRbeta repertoires from subjects exposed to, actively infected with, or recovered from COVID-19 were included in the dataset. The sample metadata nearly always contained a de-identified subject ID, COVID-19 status, age in years and sex. The prospective study material was composed of cDNA or gDNA derived from T cells, B-cell-depleted T cells, or PBMCs. Samples came from the ongoing ImmuneRACE study (first 160 participants) plus 1,254 subjects from 6 global collaborators. Where available, HLA class I and class II types were obtained from metadata supplied by the sample provider rather than from assay-based typing. Here is what the overall study found, with its caveats: The quantity of clinical and demographic metadata differed by source and by participant and was supplied without curation.

CDR1 and CDR2, per the germline V gene, are SNHLY and FYNNEI. V is reduced by 7 bases and J by 4 bases, leaving a spacing of 8 bases between them. There are 11 amino acids in the CDR3, from cysteine to phenylalanine inclusive. Just CDR3 DNA is preserved here, 33 bases in frame from base 1. A second Seattle source provided samples from volunteer blood donors who had recovered from COVID-19. Collaborating institutions collected whole blood in K2EDTA tubes following their own protocols. For TCRbeta analysis, collaborators shipped samples in one of three forms: frozen whole blood, isolated PBMCs, or DNA extracted from either of those sample types. A note on this clone: Its antigen remains unidentified. Base qualities are not recorded, but no much larger clone differs from it by a single base.

TCRbeta CDR3 regions were amplified from genomic DNA by means of the immunoSEQ Assay, a bias-controlled multiplex PCR. In the paper's pipeline: The number of nucleated cells in each sample was estimated from the amplification of reference gene primers within the assay. To quantify the absolute abundance of each unique TCRbeta CDR3 rearrangement, sequence reads were collapsed and filtered. Productive Simpson clonality was computed per sample as the square root of Simpson's diversity index over productive rearrangements. What TCRdb holds here is the immuneACCESS table cut down to in-frame rearrangements. Part of the clones is not present; checked against another copy, under half of the missing clones reflect an unresolved V gene, and the others are unexplained. The V and J calls and clone size come from that table; D and trimming were worked out from the DNA. The sample data list 200,000 to 300,000 clones, and around 90% of these were observed just once. Jointly, the top ten make up 4% of the sample.

Sequenced material: peripheral blood. This receptor was obtained from a man between 60 and 70 years old who had recovered from COVID-19. This sequence uses TRBV2 and TRBJ2-7; the D gene cannot be named for sure. This receptor carries the CDR3 CASKSRYEQYF. The DNA is TGTGCCAGCAAGTCGCGTTACGAGCAGTACTTC.